This T cell receptor beta chain is from a study of beta chain features in type 1 diabetes. Points from the study as a whole: The study found moderately but significantly shorter TCRB CDR3s in all four CD4+ subsets of Type 1 diabetes patients. In comparison with healthy donors, patients had naive, central memory and Treg TCRB repertoires that appeared more similar.

With regard to this clone: The target antigen is unknown.

Expressed TCRB transcripts were sequenced because the entire RNA isolate underwent reverse transcription. The data were produced by immunoSEQ multiplex PCR, yet TCRdb's version contains in-frame clones alone and is incomplete. This table holds around 710,000 clones, around 12% found once. The TCR sequence derives from a man aged 25-40 years with type 1 diabetes. The sample taken for sequencing was naive CD4+ T cells from blood.

The CDR3 nucleotides are TGTGCCAGCAGTGAAGCAGTAACAGGGACTGGCTACACCTTC. This gives the protein CASSEAVTGTGYTF. V gene TRBV25-1 combines with J gene TRBJ1-2, with D perhaps TRBD1 (6 bases). Germline V gene data show CDR1 as MGHDK and CDR2 as SYGVNS. The CDR3 is 14 residues long. Trimming took off 2 bases at V and 7 bases at J, with 14 bases between the two ends.